The 25 T cell receptor beta chains presented below share a single source sample, sequenced in a study of blood T cell repertoires in COVID-19. Produced via immunoSEQ multiplex PCR; TCRdb's table is partial and in-frame only. Of under 70,000 clones in the sample, 75% to 95% are singletons; the top ten hold approximately 15%. The material sequenced was peripheral blood. Receptors originate from a man at least 80 years old with acute or convalescent COVID-19.

The chain carries TRBV7-3 and TRBJ2-3; TRBD2 aligns across 8 bases. The CDR3 runs to 14 residues. Germline lookup yields CDR1 SGHTA and CDR2 FQGTGA. The V and J ends lost 5 bases and 0 bases, in that order; junction bases with no gene match: 1. The CDR3 DNA follows: TGTGCCAGCAGCACTAGCGGTAGCACAGATACGCAGTATTTT. Translating it yields CASSTSGSTDTQYF.

The rearrangement joins TRBV7-6 to TRBJ2-1; 9 bases fit TRBD2. In germline, CDR1 is SGHVS, CDR2 FNYEAQ. The CDR3 has 19 residues. The V and J ends lost 5 bases and 3 bases, in that order; junction bases with no gene match: 17. The CDR3 region has the DNA TGTGCCAGCAGCCCGGTGGCAGGATTGCGGACTAGCGACTACAATGAGCAGTTCTTC. Protein: CASSPVAGLRTSDYNEQFF. Full variable domain (rest looked up from reference TRBV7-6 and TRBJ2-1): GAGVSQSPRYKVTKRGQDVALRCDPISGHVSLYWYRQALGQGPEFLTYFNYEAQQDKSGLPNDRFSAERPEGSISTLTIQRTEQRDSAMYRCASSPVAGLRTSDYNEQFFGPGTRLTVL.

The gene calls are TRBV24-1 and TRBJ2-3; 16 bases are a match to TRBD2. CDR3 size: 18 residues. V was pared by 9 bases and J by 1 base, with 9 bases of the junction left unmatched. Germline assignment: CDR1 KGHDR and CDR2 SFDVKD. The CDR3 reads CATAQGLAGGPGTDTQYF. DNA of the CDR3: TGTGCCACCGCCCAGGGACTAGCGGGGGGGCCGGGCACAGATACGCAGTATTTT.

The chain links TRBV6-5 to TRBJ1-1, with a tentative D call TRBD1 (5 bases). The CDR3 covers 13 residues. The V gene's germline CDR1 is MNHEY and CDR2 SVGAGI. The ends were cut back, 10 bases at V and 3 bases at J, with 15 bases in the middle. CDR3 in amino acids: CAMGGGRYTEAFF. CDR3 coding DNA: TGTGCCATGGGGGGTGGAAGGTACACTGAAGCTTTCTTT.

The chain couples TRBV5-1 to TRBJ2-5; 8 bases map to TRBD1. CDR1 is SGHRS, CDR2 YFSETQ, per germline. The CDR3 has 14 amino acids. Germline trimming cut 4 bases from V and 5 bases from J; bases unmatched to any gene: 7. The CDR3 here is CASSPDRVEETQYF. CDR3 DNA: TGCGCCAGCAGCCCGGACAGGGTAGAGGAGACCCAGTACTTC.

The rearrangement links TRBV5-5 to TRBJ2-2; 8 bases align to TRBD1. CDR3 size: 16 residues. J lost 5 bases, V lost 1 base, and 7 bases had no gene match. Per germline, CDR1 SGHKS and CDR2 YYEKEE (reference sequence). In DNA form, the CDR3 reads TGTGCCAGCAGCTTGTCAGAGACAGGGGTGACCGGGGAGCTGTTTTTT. This sequence encodes CASSLSETGVTGELFF.

This sequence joins TRBV3-1 (or the pseudogene TRBV3-2) and TRBJ2-5; the D gene is possibly TRBD2 (5 bases). The V and J ends lost 7 bases and 2 bases respectively, with 8 bases between them. Germline lookup yields CDR1 LGHDT and CDR2 YNNKEL (reference sequence). The CDR3 spans 12 residues. CDR3 DNA sequence: TGTGCCAGCAACCGGGAACAAGAGACCCAGTACTTC. The encoded protein is CASNREQETQYF.

For the CDR3, the DNA is TGTGCCAGCAGCCTCACCTCCCTCGGACTAGCGGGGGGATACAATGAGCAGTTCTTC. This gives the protein CASSLTSLGLAGGYNEQFF. This rearrangement joins TRBV5-8 to TRBJ2-1; 14 nucleotides line up with TRBD2. V lost 4 bases and J lost 4; bases outside the gene matches: 13. The V gene's germline CDR1 is SGHTS and CDR2 YDEGEE. The CDR3 runs 19 residues.

This clone was counted only a few times. The CDR3 spells CASSRTGPDTQYF. In nucleotides, the CDR3 is TGTGCCAGCAGCCGCACAGGGCCAGATACGCAGTATTTT. V usage is TRBV11-2 and J usage is TRBJ2-3; weak D call: TRBD1 (6 bases). V shed 5 bases and J shed 4 bases, with 10 bases lying between them. The CDR3 extends over 13 amino acids. Per the germline V gene, CDR1 is SGHAT and CDR2 is FQNNGV.

This clone was observed once. The chain has TRBV5-1 and TRBJ2-1; tentatively, D is TRBD2 (5 bases). Trimming shortened V by 0 bases and J by 6 bases, and 10 bases separated the two germline ends. The CDR3 has 14 residues. Germline V gives CDR1 SGHRS, CDR2 YFSETQ. As DNA, the CDR3 is TGCGCCAGCAGCTTGGCCGGGGTTCCCAATGAGCAGTTCTTC. Translation gives CASSLAGVPNEQFF.

This rearrangement joins TRBV6-5 to TRBJ2-1; D is unclear. Between the trimmed V and J ends, which lost 7 bases and 0 bases, there was a span of 10 bases. This CDR3 region has 14 residues. Germline V gene data show CDR1 as MNHEY and CDR2 as SVGAGI. CDR3 in DNA: TGTGCCAGCACACAGCTTAGCTCCTACAATGAGCAGTTCTTC. Protein product: CASTQLSSYNEQFF.

The CDR3 loop reads CAWSRGAGQFF. CDR3 DNA: TGTGCCTGGAGTCGGGGGGCTGGGCAGTTCTTC. This sequence joins TRBV30 and TRBJ2-1, with a tentative D call TRBD2 (7 bases). The CDR3 totals 11 residues. V gave up 2 bases and J gave up 12 bases, with 11 bases separating them. Germline V CDR1 and CDR2: GTSNPN, SVGIG (reference sequence).

The genes are TRBV3-1 (or the pseudogene TRBV3-2) and TRBJ1-6; D unresolved. Germline V CDR1 and CDR2: LGHDT, YNNKEL (reference sequence). V shed 10 bases and J shed 3 bases, with 10 bases lying between them. CDR3 length equals 13 residues. The CDR3 sequence is CATSPLYNSPLHF. DNA of the CDR3: TGTGCCACGAGCCCCCTCTATAATTCACCCCTCCACTTT.

The chain employs TRBV11-1 and TRBJ2-3; possibly TRBD2 for D (6 bases). In germline, CDR1 is SGHAT, CDR2 FQDESV (reference sequence). CDR3 size: 13 residues. V lost 9 bases and J 2 bases, leaving 12 bases between the germline ends. CDR3 in DNA: TGTGCCAGTGCCGAGCGGGTCACAGATACGCAGTATTTT. Encoded protein: CASAERVTDTQYF.

The J gene is TRBJ2-2, the V gene TRBV19, with TRBD1 matching over 9 bases. With 1 base clipped from V and 6 bases from J, the junction kept 9 bases outside the gene matches. Germline CDR1 and CDR2: LNHDA and SQIVND (reference sequence). This CDR3 spans 17 amino acids. CDR3 sequence (DNA): TGTGCCAGTAGTATAGCGGCGGGACAGGGTCGGGCCGGGGAGCTGTTTTTT. This translates into CASSIAAGQGRAGELFF.

This chain links TRBV11-2 with TRBJ2-7; TRBD1 aligns across 9 bases. V gave up 0 bases and J gave up 3 bases; unmatched junction bases: 3. The germline V gene encodes CDR1 SGHAT and CDR2 FQNNGV. This CDR3 has 15 amino acids. CDR3 loop: CASSLDTGGFYEQYF. CDR3 in DNA: TGTGCCAGCAGCTTAGACACAGGGGGCTTCTACGAGCAGTACTTC.

The gene calls are TRBV2 and TRBJ2-1; D is uncertain. The CDR3 sequence is 13 residues long. Trimming removed 2 bases at V and 3 bases at J, with 5 bases between. Germline V gene data show CDR1 as SNHLY and CDR2 as FYNNEI. The CDR3 protein is CASSESVYNEQFF. DNA of the CDR3: TGTGCCAGCAGTGAATCGGTCTACAATGAGCAGTTCTTC.

The table lists this clone with a count of one. The chain carries TRBV7-9 and TRBJ2-2; perhaps TRBD1 as D (6 bases). The CDR3 has 14 residues. Trimming took 6 bases from V and 4 from J, leaving 12 bases between them. CDR1 and CDR2 from the germline V gene are SEHNR and FQNEAQ (reference sequence). The CDR3 nucleotides read TGTGCCAGCAGACCGACAGGAGTCACCGGGGAGCTGTTTTTT. Its protein is CASRPTGVTGELFF.

The J gene is TRBJ1-1, the V gene TRBV23-1, with 8 bases fitting TRBD1. TRBV23-1 has ORF status, its function being uncertain. Trimming removed 3 bases from V and 2 bases from J; junction bases left unmatched: 11. This CDR3 comprises 17 residues. DNA for the CDR3: TGCGCCAGCAGTCATACCTGGGACAGGCCCTCCAACACTGAAGCTTTCTTT. This sequence encodes CASSHTWDRPSNTEAFF.

In this sample, this clone turned up many times. The chain links TRBV19 to TRBJ2-1; 10 bases match TRBD1. Trimming removed 5 bases from V and 6 bases from J; junction bases left unmatched: 7. The germline gives CDR1 LNHDA, CDR2 SQIVND (reference sequence). The CDR3 is 15 residues long. In DNA form, the CDR3 reads TGTGCCAGTAGTGCCGGGACAGGGGTTCCCAATGAGCAGTTCTTC. It translates to CASSAGTGVPNEQFF.

The rearrangement links TRBV28 to TRBJ2-7, with 7 bases aligning to TRBD1. In germline, CDR1 is MDHEN, CDR2 SYDVKM. With 5 bases clipped from V and 6 bases from J, the junction kept 10 bases outside the gene matches. CDR3 length: 14 residues. This chain's CDR3 is CASSPYPHRGEQYF. DNA for the CDR3: TGTGCCAGCAGTCCATACCCCCACAGGGGCGAGCAGTACTTC.

The rearrangement uses TRBV18 and TRBJ2-1, with 11 positions matching TRBD2. V lost 2 bases to trimming and J lost 5 bases; unmatched junction nucleotides: 5. This CDR3 comprises 16 residues. CDR1 KGHSH and CDR2 LQKENI come from the germline V gene. The CDR3 nucleotides read TGTGCCAGCTCACCAAGGTCTAGCGGGGGGAACAATGAGCAGTTCTTC. This codes for CASSPRSSGGNNEQFF.

The V call is TRBV6-4, the J call TRBJ2-3; D may be TRBD2 (7 bases). V was trimmed by 6 bases and J by 5 bases, leaving 18 bases between them. The CDR3 runs 15 residues. From germline, CDR1 is MRHNA and CDR2 SNTAGT. The CDR3 reads CASRGKSGEGDTQYF. CDR3 nucleotide sequence: TGTGCCAGCAGGGGGAAGTCAGGGGAGGGAGATACGCAGTATTTT.

J is TRBJ2-7 and V is TRBV6-4; TRBD1 matches at 7 bases. V lost 6 bases, J lost 5 bases, and 7 bases stayed unmatched. Germline V gene sequence: CDR1 MRHNA, CDR2 SNTAGT. The CDR3 has 13 residues. The DNA of the CDR3 is TGTGCCAGCAGCAAGACAGGGCTTGACGAGCAGTACTTC. Translation gives CASSKTGLDEQYF.

V usage is TRBV5-1 and J usage is TRBJ2-3, with D possibly matching TRBD1 (5 bases). Trimming cost V 0 bases and J 3 bases, with 8 bases left between them. CDR1 SGHRS and CDR2 YFSETQ come from the germline V gene. The CDR3 covers 14 residues. CDR3 nucleotide sequence: TGCGCCAGCAGCTTGGGACAGACAACAGATACGCAGTATTTT. Protein product: CASSLGQTTDTQYF.